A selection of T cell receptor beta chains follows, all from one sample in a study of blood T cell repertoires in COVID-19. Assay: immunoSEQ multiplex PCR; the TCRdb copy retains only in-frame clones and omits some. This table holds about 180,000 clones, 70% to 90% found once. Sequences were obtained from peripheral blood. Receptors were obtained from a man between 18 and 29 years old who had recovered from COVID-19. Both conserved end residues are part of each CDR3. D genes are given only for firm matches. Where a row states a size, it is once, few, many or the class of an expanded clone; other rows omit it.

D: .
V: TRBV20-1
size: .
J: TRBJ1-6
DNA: TGCAGTGCTAGTCGGCGGGGTAATAATTCACCCCTCCACTTT
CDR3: CSASRRGNNSPLHF

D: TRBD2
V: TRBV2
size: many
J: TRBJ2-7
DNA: TGTGCCAGCAAAACGGGAGGAGCCTACGAGCAGTACTTC
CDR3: CASKTGGAYEQYF

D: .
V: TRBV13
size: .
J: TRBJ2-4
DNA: TGTGCCAGCAGCTCCAACGGGCCAGGGGCCAACATTCAGTACTTC
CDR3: CASSSNGPGANIQYF

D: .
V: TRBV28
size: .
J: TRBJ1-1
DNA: TGTGCCAGCAGTTCAATGACAGGCCCGGTTATGAACACTGAAGCTTTCTTT
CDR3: CASSSMTGPVMNTEAFF

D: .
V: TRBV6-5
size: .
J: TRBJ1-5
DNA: TGTGCCAGCAGTTACTCGCAGGGGAGTCAGCCCCAGCATTTT
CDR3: CASSYSQGSQPQHF

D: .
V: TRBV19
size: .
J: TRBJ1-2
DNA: TGTGCCAGTAGTCATCCGTCGGGACACCTTTATGGCTACACCTTC
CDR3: CASSHPSGHLYGYTF

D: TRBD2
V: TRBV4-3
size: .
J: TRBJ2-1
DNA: TGCGCCAGCAGCCAAGACACTAGCGGTAACAATGAGCAGTTCTTC
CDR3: CASSQDTSGNNEQFF

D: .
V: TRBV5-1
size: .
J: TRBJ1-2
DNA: TGCGCCAGCAGCCCCGGGGGACGGGAAGGCTACACCTTC
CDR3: CASSPGGREGYTF

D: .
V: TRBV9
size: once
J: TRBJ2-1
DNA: TGTGCCAGCAGCGTAGGGGGGGGCACAGCCTACAATGAGCAGTTCTTC
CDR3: CASSVGGGTAYNEQFF

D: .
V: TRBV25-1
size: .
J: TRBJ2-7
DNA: TGTGCCAGCAGTATCAGGGAAGGAGAGCAGTACTTC
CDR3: CASSIREGEQYF

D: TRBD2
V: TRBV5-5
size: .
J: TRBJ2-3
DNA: TGTGCCAGCAGCTCCGGGACTAGCGGCCTCAAGGGGAGGGATACGCAGTATTTT
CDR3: CASSSGTSGLKGRDTQYF

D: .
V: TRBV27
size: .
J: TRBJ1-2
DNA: TGTGCCAGCAGTTTAATAGCCGGGCAGGGGAGTAACTATGGCTACACCTTC
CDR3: CASSLIAGQGSNYGYTF

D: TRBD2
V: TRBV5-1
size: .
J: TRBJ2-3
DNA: TGCGCCAGCAGCCCCCTTCTAGCGGGGCCCACAGATACGCAGTATTTT
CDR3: CASSPLLAGPTDTQYF

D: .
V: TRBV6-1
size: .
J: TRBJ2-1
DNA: TGTGCCAGCAACCAGGAGGGGACTCGTATAAACGAGCAGTTCTTC
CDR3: CASNQEGTRINEQFF

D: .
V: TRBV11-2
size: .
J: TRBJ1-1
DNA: TGTGCCAGCAGCTTAAGAGGCACTGAAGCTTTCTTT
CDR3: CASSLRGTEAFF

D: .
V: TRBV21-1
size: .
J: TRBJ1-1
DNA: TGTGCCAGCAGCAAAGCTGTTTCGGGGTTCACTGAAGCTTTCTTT
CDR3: CASSKAVSGFTEAFF

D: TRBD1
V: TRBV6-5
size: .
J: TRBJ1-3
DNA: TGTGCCAGCAGGTGGGGGACAGGTGAAAACACCATATATTTT
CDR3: CASRWGTGENTIYF

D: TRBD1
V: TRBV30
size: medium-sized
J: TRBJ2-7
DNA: TGTGCGGGAGGAAGTGGACAGGGGGGCCACGAGCAGTACTTC
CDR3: CAGGSGQGGHEQYF

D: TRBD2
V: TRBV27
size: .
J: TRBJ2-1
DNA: TGTGCCAGCAGTTTATTCCCCGGGGTAGCGGGAGTGGGTGAGCAGTTCTTC
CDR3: CASSLFPGVAGVGEQFF

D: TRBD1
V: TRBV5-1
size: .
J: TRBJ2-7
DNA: TGCGCCAGCAGCTTCAAGGGGGCGCTGGGTGAGCAGTACTTC
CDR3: CASSFKGALGEQYF

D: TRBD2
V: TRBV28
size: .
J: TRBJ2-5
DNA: TGTGCCAGCAGTTTCCCACCCGTTGGCGGGAGGGCCGCAGAGACCCAGTACTTC
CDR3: CASSFPPVGGRAAETQYF

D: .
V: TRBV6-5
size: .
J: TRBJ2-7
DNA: TGTGCCAGCAGTTACCGGATGGCGGGAAAAACCTACGAGCAGTACTTC
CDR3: CASSYRMAGKTYEQYF

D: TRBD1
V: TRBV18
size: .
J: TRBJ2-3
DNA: TGTGCCAGCTCGGATACCGGGACAGGGGGCCGCACAGATACGCAGTATTTT
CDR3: CASSDTGTGGRTDTQYF

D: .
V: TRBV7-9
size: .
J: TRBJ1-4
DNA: TGTGCCAGCAGCTTGATGCAGACTAATGAAAAACTGTTTTTT
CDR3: CASSLMQTNEKLFF

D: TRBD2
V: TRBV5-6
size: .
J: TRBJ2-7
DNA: TGTGCCAGCAGCCAGGGACTAGCGGGAGGGTACGAGCAGTACTTC
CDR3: CASSQGLAGGYEQYF

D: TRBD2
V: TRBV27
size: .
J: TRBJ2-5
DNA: TGTGCCAGCAGTTTACTAGGGACTAGCGGGAGAAAGACCCAGTACTTC
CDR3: CASSLLGTSGRKTQYF

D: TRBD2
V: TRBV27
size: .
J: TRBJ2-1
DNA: TGTGCCAGCAGCCAGCGGGATAGCAATGAGCAGTTCTTC
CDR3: CASSQRDSNEQFF

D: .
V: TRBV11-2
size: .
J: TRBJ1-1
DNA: TGTGCCAGCACCTCCTTCCCGGGACTCACGAACACTGAAGCTTTCTTT
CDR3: CASTSFPGLTNTEAFF

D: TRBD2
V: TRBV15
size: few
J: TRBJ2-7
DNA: TGTGCCACCAGCATGGCGCGGGGGGCGTACGAGCAGTACTTC
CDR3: CATSMARGAYEQYF

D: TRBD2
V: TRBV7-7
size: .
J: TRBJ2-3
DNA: TGTGCTAGCAGCCCGGGACTAGCTAACACAGATACGCAGTATTTT
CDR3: CASSPGLANTDTQYF

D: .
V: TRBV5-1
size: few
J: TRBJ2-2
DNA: TGCGCCAGCAGCTTGAACTACAACACCGGGGAGCTGTTTTTT
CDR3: CASSLNYNTGELFF

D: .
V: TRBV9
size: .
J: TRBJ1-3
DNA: TGTGCCAGCAGCGTAGTCGCCGGGGCTGGAAACACCATATATTTT
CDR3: CASSVVAGAGNTIYF

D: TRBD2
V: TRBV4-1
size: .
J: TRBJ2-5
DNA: TGCGCCAGCAGCCAAGTTACTAGCGGGTCACAAGAGACCCAGTACTTC
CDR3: CASSQVTSGSQETQYF

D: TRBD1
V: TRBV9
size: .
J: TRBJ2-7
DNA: TGTGCCAGCACCCGAGGGACAGGGTCCTACGAGCAGTACTTC
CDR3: CASTRGTGSYEQYF

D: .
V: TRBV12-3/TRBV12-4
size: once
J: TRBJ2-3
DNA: TGTGCCAGCAGCCAAACAGATACGCAGTATTTT
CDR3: CASSQTDTQYF

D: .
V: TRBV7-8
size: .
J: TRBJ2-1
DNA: TGTGCCAGCAGCTCGACAGGGCTCCGGGTTAGCGGGAACTACAATGAGCAGTTCTTC
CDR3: CASSSTGLRVSGNYNEQFF

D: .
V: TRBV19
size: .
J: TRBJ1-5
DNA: TGTGCCAGTAGTATAGATCTCCCAGCGGGTAATCAGCCCCAGCATTTT
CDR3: CASSIDLPAGNQPQHF

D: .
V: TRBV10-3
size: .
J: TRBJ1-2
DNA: TGTGCCATGAGGGACACCTTCAACTATGGCTACACCTTC
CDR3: CAMRDTFNYGYTF

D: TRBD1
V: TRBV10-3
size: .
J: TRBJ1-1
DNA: TGTGCCATCGGGGACAGAGCTATGAACACTGAAGCTTTCTTT
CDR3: CAIGDRAMNTEAFF

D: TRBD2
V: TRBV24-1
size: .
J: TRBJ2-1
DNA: TGTGCCACCAGTGCTACAGGGACTAGGGGCTACAATGAGCAGTTCTTC
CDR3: CATSATGTRGYNEQFF

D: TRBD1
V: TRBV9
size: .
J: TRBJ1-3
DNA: TGTGCCAGCAGCGGAACTCAGGGGGCGGAGAACACCATATATTTT
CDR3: CASSGTQGAENTIYF

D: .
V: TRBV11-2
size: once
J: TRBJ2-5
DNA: TGTGCCAGCAGCCCCCTCGCAGGGGAGGGGACCCAGTACTTC
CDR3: CASSPLAGEGTQYF

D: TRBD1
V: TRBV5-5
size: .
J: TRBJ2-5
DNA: TGTGCCAGCAGCTTCCGGGACAGGGAGGTGGAGACCCAGTACTTC
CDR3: CASSFRDREVETQYF

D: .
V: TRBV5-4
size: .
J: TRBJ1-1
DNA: TGTGCCAGCAGCTTGGGAGTCACTGAAGCTTTCTTT
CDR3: CASSLGVTEAFF

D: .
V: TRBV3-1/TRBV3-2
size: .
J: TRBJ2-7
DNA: TGTGCCAGCAGCCAAAAGACAGCAACCTACGAGCAGTACTTC
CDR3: CASSQKTATYEQYF

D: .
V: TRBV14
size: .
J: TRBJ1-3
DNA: TGTGCCAGCAGCCAAAGCAGGGGACGCTCTGGAAACACCATATATTTT
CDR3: CASSQSRGRSGNTIYF

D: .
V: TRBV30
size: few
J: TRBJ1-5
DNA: TGTGCCTGGAGAGGGGATAGCAATCAGCCCCAGCATTTT
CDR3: CAWRGDSNQPQHF

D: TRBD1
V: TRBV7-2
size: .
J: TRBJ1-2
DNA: TGTGCCAGCACCTCCCGACAGGGAGGCCCTGGCTACACCTTC
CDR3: CASTSRQGGPGYTF

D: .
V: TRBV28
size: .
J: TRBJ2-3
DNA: TGTGCCAGCAGTTTACTCGCAGGGCCGGCCACAGATACGCAGTATTTT
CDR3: CASSLLAGPATDTQYF

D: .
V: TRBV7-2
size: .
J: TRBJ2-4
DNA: TGTGCCAGCAGCTTAGAAGACAGGTCTACCAAAAACATTCAGTACTTC
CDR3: CASSLEDRSTKNIQYF

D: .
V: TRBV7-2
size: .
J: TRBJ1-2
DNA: TGTGCCAGCAGCTCTACAGGTTCACGAACCTTC
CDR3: CASSSTGSRTF

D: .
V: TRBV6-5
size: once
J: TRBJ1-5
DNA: TGTGCCAGCAGTCTTACAGACTATAGCAATCAGCCCCAGCATTTT
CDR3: CASSLTDYSNQPQHF